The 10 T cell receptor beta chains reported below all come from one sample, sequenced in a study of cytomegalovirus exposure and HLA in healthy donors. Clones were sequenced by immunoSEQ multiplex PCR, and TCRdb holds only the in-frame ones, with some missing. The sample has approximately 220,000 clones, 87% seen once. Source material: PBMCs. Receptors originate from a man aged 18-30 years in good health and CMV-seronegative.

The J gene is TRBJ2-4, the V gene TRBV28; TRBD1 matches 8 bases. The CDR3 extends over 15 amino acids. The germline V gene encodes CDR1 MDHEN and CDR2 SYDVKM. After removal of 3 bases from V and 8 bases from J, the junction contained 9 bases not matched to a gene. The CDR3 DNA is TGTGCCAGCAGTTTCTCGGACAGGGCGGAAGACATTCAGTACTTC. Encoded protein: CASSFSDRAEDIQYF.

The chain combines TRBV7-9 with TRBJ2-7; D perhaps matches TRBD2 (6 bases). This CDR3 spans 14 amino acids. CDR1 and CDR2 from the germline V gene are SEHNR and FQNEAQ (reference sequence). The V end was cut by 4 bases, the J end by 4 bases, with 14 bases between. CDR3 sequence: CASSSTRIDYEQYF. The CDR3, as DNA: TGTGCCAGCAGCTCGACTAGAATCGATTACGAGCAGTACTTC.

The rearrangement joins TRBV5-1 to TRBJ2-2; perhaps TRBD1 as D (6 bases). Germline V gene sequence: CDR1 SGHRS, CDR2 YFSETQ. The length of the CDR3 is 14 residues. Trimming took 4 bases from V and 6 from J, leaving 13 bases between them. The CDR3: CASSRQVGPGELFF. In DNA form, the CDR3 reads TGCGCCAGCAGCCGACAGGTCGGACCCGGGGAGCTGTTTTTT.

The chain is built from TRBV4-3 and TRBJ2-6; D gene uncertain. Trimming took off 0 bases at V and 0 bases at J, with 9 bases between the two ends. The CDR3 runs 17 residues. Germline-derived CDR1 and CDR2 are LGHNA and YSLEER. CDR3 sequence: CASSQEWLRSGANVLTF. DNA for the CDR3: TGCGCCAGCAGCCAAGAGTGGTTGCGCTCTGGGGCCAACGTCCTGACTTTC.

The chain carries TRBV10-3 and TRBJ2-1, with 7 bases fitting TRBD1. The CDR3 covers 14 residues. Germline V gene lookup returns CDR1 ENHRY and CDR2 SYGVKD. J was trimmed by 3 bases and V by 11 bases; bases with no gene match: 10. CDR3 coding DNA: TGTGCCGCCCGAGGGACAGAGAACTACAATGAGCAGTTCTTC. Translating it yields CAARGTENYNEQFF.

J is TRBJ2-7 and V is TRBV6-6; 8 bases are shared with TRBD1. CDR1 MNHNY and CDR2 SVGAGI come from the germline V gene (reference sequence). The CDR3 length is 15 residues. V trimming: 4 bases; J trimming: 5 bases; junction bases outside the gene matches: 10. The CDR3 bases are TGTGCCAGCAGTTTGTCTCAGGGGGCGCTGAACGAGCAGTACTTC. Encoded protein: CASSLSQGALNEQYF.

The CDR3 protein is CASQTPNSGANVLTF. In DNA form, the CDR3 reads TGTGCCAGCCAGACACCAAACTCTGGGGCCAACGTCCTGACTTTC. This chain links TRBV28 with TRBJ2-6; no clear D gene. The CDR3 extends over 15 amino acids. The V end was cut by 8 bases, the J end by 0 bases, with 11 bases between. Germline assignment: CDR1 MDHEN and CDR2 SYDVKM.

The CDR3 is CASSFTSGGYNEQFF. The CDR3 DNA reads TGCGCCAGCAGCTTCACTAGCGGGGGATACAATGAGCAGTTCTTC. This chain connects TRBV5-1 to TRBJ2-1, with 11 nucleotides matching TRBD2. The germline gives CDR1 SGHRS, CDR2 YFSETQ. The CDR3 has 15 amino acids. V shed 2 bases and J 4 bases; nucleotides not matched to a gene: 2.

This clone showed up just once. The CDR3 coding sequence is TGTGCCAGCAGTTCCCAGGGGAATGAGCAGTTCTTC. Residues: CASSSQGNEQFF. V usage is TRBV6-5 and J usage is TRBJ2-1; weak D call: TRBD1 (6 bases). Trimming pared 4 bases from V and 7 bases from J, leaving 8 bases between. The germline CDR1 and CDR2 sequences are MNHEY and SVGAGI. The CDR3 has 12 residues.

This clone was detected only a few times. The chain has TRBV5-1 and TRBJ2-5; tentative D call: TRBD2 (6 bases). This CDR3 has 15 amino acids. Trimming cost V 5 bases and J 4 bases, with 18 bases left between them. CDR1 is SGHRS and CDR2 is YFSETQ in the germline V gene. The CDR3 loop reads CASSPTLSSVETQYF. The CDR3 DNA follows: TGCGCCAGCAGTCCCACCCTATCTAGCGTAGAGACCCAGTACTTC.